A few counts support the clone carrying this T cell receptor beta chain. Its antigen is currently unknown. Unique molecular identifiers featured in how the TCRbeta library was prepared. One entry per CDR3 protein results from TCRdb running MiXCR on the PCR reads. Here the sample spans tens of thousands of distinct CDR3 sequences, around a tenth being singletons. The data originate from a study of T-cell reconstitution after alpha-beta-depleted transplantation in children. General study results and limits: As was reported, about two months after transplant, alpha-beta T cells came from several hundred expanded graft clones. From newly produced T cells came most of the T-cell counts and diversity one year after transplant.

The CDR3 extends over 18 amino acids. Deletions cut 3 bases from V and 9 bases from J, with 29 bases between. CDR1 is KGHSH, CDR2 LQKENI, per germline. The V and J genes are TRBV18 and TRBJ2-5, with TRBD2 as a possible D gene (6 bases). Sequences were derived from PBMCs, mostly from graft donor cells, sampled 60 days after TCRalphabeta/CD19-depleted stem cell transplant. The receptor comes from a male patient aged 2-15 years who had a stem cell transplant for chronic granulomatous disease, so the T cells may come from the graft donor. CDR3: CASSPRARGLQETPPQYF. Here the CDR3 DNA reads TGTGCCAGCTCACCGCGCGCGCGGGGCCTCCAAGAGACCCCCCCCCAGTACTTC. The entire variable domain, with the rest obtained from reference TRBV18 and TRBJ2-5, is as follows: NAGVMQNPRHLVRRRGQEARLRCSPMKGHSHVYWYRQLPEEGLKFMVYLQKENIIDESGMPKERFSAEFPKEGPSILRIQQVVRGDSAAYFCASSPRARGLQETPPQYFGPGTRLLVL.